The present entry profiles one TCR beta chain with its context. The source of the sample is a study of blood T cell repertoires in COVID-19. The wider study: Samples of COVID-19 (acute and convalescent) were obtained from the United States, Italy and Spain. T cells, B-cell-depleted T cells, or PBMCs provided the cDNA or gDNA that served as material.

Germline CDR1 reads MNHEY; CDR2 reads SVGAGI. This CDR3 region has 15 residues. The V segment lost 5 bases and the J segment 7 bases; nucleotides outside the gene matches: 12. The repertoire was sequenced with immunoSEQ multiplex PCR; TCRdb's copy has only in-frame clones and lacks some. Of roughly 41,000 clones in the sample, roughly 90% are singletons; the top ten hold approximately 10%. This clonotype originated in a man between 60 and 75 years old with active COVID-19. The sequencing input was peripheral blood. V is TRBV6-5 and J is TRBJ2-7, with 9 bases identical to TRBD1. The CDR3 DNA is TGTGCCAGCAGTATGACCGGGACAGGGCTTTGGGAGCAGTACTTC. The encoded protein is CASSMTGTGLWEQYF.